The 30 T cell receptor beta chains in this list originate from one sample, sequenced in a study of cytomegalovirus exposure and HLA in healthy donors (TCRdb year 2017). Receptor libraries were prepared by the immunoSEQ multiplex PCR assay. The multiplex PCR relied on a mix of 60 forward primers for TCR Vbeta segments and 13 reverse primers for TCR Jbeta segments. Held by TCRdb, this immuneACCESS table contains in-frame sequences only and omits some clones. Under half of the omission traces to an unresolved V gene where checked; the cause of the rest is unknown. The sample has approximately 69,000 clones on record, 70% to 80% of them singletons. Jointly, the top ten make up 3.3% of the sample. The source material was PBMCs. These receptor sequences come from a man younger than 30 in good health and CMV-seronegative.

The CDR3 nucleotides are TGTGCCAGTAGTCCAACAGGGGGGGCTGAAAAACTGTTTTTT. Residues: CASSPTGGAEKLFF. The chain employs TRBV19 and TRBJ1-4; TRBD1 aligns across 8 bases. V lost 5 bases to trimming and J lost 7 bases; unmatched junction nucleotides: 6. Germline CDR1 reads LNHDA; CDR2 reads SQIVND (reference sequence). This CDR3 spans 14 amino acids.

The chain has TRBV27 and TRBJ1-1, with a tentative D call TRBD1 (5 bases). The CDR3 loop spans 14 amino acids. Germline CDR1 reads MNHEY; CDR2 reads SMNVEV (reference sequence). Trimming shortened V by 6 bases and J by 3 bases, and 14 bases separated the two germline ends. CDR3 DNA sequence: TGTGCCAGCAGCCCCCTCAGGGTTGACACTGAAGCTTTCTTT. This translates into CASSPLRVDTEAFF.

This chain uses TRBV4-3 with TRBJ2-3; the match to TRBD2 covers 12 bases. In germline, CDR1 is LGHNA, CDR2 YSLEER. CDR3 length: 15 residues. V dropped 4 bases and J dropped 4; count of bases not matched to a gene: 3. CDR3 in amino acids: CASSPTSGGSDTQYF. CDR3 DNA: TGCGCCAGCAGCCCAACTAGCGGGGGGTCAGATACGCAGTATTTT.

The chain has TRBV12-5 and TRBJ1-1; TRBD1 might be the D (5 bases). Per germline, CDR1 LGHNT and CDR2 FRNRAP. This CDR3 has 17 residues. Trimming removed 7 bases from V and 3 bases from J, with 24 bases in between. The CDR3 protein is CASAPPRTGGIYTEAFF. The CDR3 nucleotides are TGTGCTAGTGCCCCCCCGAGAACAGGAGGGATATACACTGAAGCTTTCTTT.

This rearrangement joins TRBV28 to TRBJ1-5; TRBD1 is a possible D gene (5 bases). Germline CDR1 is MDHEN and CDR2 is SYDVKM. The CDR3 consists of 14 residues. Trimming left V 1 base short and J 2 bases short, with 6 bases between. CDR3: CASSLSGGNQPQHF. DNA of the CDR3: TGTGCCAGCAGTTTATCGGGGGGCAATCAGCCCCAGCATTTT.

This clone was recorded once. The CDR3 region has the DNA TGTGCCAGCAGCTTATTGGCGGAGTTGAACACTGAAGCTTTCTTT. It is translated as CASSLLAELNTEAFF. This chain uses TRBV7-3 with TRBJ1-1; the D is unclear. V was cut by 2 bases and J by 0 bases, with 10 bases left in between. The V gene's germline CDR1 is SGHTA and CDR2 FQGTGA. The CDR3 spans 15 residues.

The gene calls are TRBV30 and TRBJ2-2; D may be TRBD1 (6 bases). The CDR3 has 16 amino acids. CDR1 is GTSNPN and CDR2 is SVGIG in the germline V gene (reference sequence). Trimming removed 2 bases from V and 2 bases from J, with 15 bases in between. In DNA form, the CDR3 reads TGTGCCTGGAGTCCACAGGGATTTCCCAACACCGGGGAGCTGTTTTTT. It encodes CAWSPQGFPNTGELFF.

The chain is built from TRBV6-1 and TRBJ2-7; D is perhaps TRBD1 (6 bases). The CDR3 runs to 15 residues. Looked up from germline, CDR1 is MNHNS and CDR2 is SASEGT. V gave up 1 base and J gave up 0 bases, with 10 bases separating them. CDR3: CASSEDRVPSYEQYF. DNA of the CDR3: TGTGCCAGCAGTGAAGACAGGGTGCCCTCCTACGAGCAGTACTTC.

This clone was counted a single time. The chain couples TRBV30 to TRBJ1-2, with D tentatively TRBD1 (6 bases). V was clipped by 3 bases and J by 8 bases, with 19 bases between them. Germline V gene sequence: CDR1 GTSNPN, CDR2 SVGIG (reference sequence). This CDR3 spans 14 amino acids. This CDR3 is CAWSYLGGPRGYTF. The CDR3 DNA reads TGTGCCTGGAGCTACCTGGGGGGGCCACGAGGCTACACCTTC. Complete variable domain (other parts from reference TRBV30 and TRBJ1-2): SQTIHQWPATLVQPVGSPLSLECTVEGTSNPNLYWYRQAAGRGLQLLFYSVGIGQISSEVPQNLSASRPQDRQFILSSKKLLLSDSGFYLCAWSYLGGPRGYTFGSGTRLTVV.

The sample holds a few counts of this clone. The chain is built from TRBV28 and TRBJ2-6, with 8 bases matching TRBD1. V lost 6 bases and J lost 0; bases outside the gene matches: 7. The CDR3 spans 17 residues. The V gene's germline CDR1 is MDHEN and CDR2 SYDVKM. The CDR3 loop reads CASSQGDRLSGANVLTF. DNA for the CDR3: TGTGCCAGCAGCCAAGGGGACAGGCTCTCTGGGGCCAACGTCCTGACTTTC.

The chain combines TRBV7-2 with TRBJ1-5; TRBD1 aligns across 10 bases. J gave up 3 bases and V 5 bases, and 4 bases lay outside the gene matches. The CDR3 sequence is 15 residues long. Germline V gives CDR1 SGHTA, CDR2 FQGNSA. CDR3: CASSADRGDNQPQHF. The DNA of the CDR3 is TGTGCCAGCAGCGCGGACAGGGGGGACAATCAGCCCCAGCATTTT.

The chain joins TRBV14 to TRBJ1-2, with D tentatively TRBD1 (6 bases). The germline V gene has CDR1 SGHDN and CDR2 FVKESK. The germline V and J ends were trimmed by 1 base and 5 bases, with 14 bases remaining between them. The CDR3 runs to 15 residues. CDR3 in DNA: TGTGCCAGCAGCCAAGGGGGGCATAGCAAGTATGGCTACACCTTC. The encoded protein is CASSQGGHSKYGYTF. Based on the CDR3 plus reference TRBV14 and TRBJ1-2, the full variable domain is EAGVTQFPSHSVIEKGQTVTLRCDPISGHDNLYWYRRVMGKEIKFLLHFVKESKQDESGMPNNRFLAERTGGTYSTLKVQPAELEDSGVYFCASSQGGHSKYGYTFGSGTRLTVV.

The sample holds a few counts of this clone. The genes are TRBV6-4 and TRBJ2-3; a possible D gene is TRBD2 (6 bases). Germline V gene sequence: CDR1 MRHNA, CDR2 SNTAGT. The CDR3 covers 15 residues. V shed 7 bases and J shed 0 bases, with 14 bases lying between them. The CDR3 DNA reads TGTGCCAGCACCTCGAGTGCGGGGAGCACAGATACGCAGTATTTT. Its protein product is CASTSSAGSTDTQYF.

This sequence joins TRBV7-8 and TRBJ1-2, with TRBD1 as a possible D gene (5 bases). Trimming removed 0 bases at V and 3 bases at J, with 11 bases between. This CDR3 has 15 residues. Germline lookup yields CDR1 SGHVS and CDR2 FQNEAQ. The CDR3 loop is CASSLALTVDYGYTF. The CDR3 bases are TGTGCCAGCAGCTTAGCTCTGACAGTGGACTATGGCTACACCTTC. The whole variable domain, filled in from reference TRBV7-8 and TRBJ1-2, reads GAGVSQSPRYKVAKRGQDVALRCDPISGHVSLFWYQQALGQGPEFLTYFQNEAQLDKSGLPSDRFFAERPEGSVSTLKIQRTQQEDSAVYLCASSLALTVDYGYTFGSGTRLTVV.

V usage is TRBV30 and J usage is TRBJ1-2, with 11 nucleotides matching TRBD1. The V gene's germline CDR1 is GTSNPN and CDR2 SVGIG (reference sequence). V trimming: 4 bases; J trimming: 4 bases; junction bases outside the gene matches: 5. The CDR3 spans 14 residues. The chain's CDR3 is CAWKRDRGFYGYTF. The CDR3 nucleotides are TGTGCCTGGAAAAGGGACAGGGGGTTCTATGGCTACACCTTC.

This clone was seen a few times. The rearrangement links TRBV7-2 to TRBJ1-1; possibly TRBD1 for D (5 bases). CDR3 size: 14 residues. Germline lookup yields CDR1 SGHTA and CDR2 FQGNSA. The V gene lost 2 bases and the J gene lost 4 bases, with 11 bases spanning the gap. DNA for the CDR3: TGTGCCAGCAGCTTACAGGGTTGGGGCACTGAAGCTTTCTTT. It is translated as CASSLQGWGTEAFF. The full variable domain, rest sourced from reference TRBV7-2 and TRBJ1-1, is GAGVSQSPSNKVTEKGKDVELRCDPISGHTALYWYRQSLGQGLEFLIYFQGNSAPDKSGLPSDRFSAERTGGSVSTLTIQRTQQEDSAVYLCASSLQGWGTEAFFGQGTRLTVV.

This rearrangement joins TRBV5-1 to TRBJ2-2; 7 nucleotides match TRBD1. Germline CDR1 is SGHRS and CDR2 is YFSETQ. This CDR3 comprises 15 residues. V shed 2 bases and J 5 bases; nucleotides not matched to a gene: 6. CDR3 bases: TGCGCCAGCAGCTTCGACAGGGTAGGGACCGGGGAGCTGTTTTTT. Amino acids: CASSFDRVGTGELFF. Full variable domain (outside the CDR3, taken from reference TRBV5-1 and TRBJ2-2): KAGVTQTPRYLIKTRGQQVTLSCSPISGHRSVSWYQQTPGQGLQFLFEYFSETQRNKGNFPGRFSGRQFSNSRSEMNVSTLELGDSALYLCASSFDRVGTGELFFGEGSRLTVL.

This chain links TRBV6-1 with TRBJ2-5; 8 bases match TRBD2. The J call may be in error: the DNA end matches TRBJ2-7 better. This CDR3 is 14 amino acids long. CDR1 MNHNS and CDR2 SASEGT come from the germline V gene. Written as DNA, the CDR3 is TGTGCCAGCAGTCTTAGCGGGGTCTCCTACGAGCAGTACTTC. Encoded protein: CASSLSGVSYEQYF.

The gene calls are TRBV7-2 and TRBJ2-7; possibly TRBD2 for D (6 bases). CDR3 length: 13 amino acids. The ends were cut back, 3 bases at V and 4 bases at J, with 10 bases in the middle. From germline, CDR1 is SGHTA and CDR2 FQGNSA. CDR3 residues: CASSFLEGYEQYV. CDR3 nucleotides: TGTGCCAGCAGCTTTTTGGAGGGTTACGAGCAGTACGTC.

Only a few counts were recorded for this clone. CDR3 sequence: CASSLTPRDTGELFF. CDR3 DNA: TGTGCCAGCAGCCTGACCCCCCGGGACACCGGGGAGCTGTTTTTT. The chain joins TRBV7-3 to TRBJ2-2, with D unclear. The V end was cut by 5 bases, the J end by 3 bases, with 13 bases between. There are 15 residues in the CDR3. Germline V lookup: CDR1 SGHTA, CDR2 FQGTGA.

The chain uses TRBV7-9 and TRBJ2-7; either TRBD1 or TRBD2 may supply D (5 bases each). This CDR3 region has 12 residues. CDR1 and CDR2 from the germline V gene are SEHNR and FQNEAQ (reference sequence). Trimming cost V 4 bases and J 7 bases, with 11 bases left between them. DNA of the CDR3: TGTGCCAGCAGCTCTGACTGGGGGGAGCAGTACGTC. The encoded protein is CASSSDWGEQYV.

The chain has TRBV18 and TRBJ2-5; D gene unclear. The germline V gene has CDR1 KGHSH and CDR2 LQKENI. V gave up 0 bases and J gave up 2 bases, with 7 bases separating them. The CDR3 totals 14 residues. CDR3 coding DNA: TGTGCCAGCTCACCACCAGCACAGCAAGAGACCCAGTACTTC. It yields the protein CASSPPAQQETQYF.

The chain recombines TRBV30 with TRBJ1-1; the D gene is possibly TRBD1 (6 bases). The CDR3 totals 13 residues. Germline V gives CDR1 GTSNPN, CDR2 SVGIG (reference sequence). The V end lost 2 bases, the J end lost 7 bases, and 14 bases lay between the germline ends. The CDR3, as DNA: TGTGCCTGGAGTAGAGGGAGGGGGATTGAAGCTTTCTTT. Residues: CAWSRGRGIEAFF. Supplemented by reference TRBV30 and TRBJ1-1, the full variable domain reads SQTIHQWPATLVQPVGSPLSLECTVEGTSNPNLYWYRQAAGRGLQLLFYSVGIGQISSEVPQNLSASRPQDRQFILSSKKLLLSDSGFYLCAWSRGRGIEAFFGQGTRLTVV.

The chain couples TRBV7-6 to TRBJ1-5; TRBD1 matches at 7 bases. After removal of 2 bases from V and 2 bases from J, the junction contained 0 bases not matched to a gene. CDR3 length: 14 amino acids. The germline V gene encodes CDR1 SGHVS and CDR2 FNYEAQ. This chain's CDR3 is CASSLTGGNQPQHF. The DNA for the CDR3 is TGTGCCAGCAGCTTAACAGGGGGCAATCAGCCCCAGCATTTT.

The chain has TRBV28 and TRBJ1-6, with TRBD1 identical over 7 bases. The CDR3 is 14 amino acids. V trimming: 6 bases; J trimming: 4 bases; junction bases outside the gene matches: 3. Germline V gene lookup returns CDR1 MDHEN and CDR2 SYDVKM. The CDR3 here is CASRADRYNSPLHF. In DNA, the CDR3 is TGTGCCAGCAGGGCGGACAGGTATAATTCACCCCTCCACTTT. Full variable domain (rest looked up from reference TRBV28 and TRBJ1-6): DVKVTQSSRYLVKRTGEKVFLECVQDMDHENMFWYRQDPGLGLRLIYFSYDVKMKEKGDIPEGYSVSREKKERFSLILESASTNQTSMYLCASRADRYNSPLHFGNGTRLTVT.

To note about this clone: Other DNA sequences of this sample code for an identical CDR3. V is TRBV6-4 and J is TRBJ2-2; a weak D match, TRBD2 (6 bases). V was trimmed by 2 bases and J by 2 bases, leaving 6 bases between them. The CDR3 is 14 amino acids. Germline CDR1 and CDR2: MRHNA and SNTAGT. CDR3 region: CASSDGTNTGELFF. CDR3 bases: TGTGCCAGCAGTGACGGGACTAACACCGGGGAGCTGTTTTTT.

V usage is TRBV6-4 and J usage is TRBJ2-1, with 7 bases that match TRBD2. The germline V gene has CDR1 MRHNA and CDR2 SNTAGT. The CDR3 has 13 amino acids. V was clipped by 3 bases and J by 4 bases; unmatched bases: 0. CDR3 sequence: CASSERGYNEQFF. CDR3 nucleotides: TGTGCCAGCAGTGAGCGGGGGTACAATGAGCAGTTCTTC.

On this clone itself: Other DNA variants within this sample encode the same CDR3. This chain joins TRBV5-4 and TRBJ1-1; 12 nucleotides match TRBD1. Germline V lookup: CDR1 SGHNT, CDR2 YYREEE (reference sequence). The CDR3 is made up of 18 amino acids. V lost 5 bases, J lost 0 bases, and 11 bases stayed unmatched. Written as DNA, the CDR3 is TGTGCCAGCAGTAAGGCCGGGACAGGGGGCAGGATGAACACTGAAGCTTTCTTT. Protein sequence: CASSKAGTGGRMNTEAFF.

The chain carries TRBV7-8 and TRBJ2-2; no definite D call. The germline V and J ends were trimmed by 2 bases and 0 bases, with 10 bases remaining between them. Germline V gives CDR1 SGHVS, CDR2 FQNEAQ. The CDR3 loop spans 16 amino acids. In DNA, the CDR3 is TGTGCCAGCAGCTTATTATTGGGCGCGAACACCGGGGAGCTGTTTTTT. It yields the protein CASSLLLGANTGELFF.

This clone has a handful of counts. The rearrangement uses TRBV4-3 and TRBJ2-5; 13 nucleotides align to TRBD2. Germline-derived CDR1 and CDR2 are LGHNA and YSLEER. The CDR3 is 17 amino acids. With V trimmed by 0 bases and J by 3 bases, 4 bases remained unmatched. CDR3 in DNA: TGCGCCAGCAGCCAAGATCTGACTAGCGGGGGGAAAGAGACCCAGTACTTC. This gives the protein CASSQDLTSGGKETQYF.